This T cell receptor beta chain appears in the sequencing data of a study of radiotherapy plus CTLA-4 blockade in lung cancer. On the study more broadly: In roughly 19% of patients, objective responses were seen; 31% had disease control.

Overall study results and limits: The study found tumor-derived TCR clones expanded in blood after radiotherapy plus ipilimumab.

This CDR3 has 11 residues. This clone was detected a few times. The antigen remains unidentified. It was focal radiation plus CTLA-4 blockade with ipilimumab that patients with chemo-refractory metastatic non-small-cell lung cancer received. The data were produced by immunoSEQ multiplex PCR, yet TCRdb's version contains in-frame clones alone and is incomplete. This table has around 99,000 clones, around nine tenths appearing once. The sequenced sample was peripheral blood, obtained from a patient treated with radiotherapy plus ipilimumab. The rearrangement uses TRBV21-1 and TRBJ1-4; the table gives TRBD1 as D, unverified against the DNA. TRBV21-1 counts as a pseudogene. The receptor was isolated from a human donor with non-small cell lung cancer that progressed on radiotherapy plus ipilimumab. This CDR3 is CASSYREKLFF. CDR3 bases: TGTGCCAGCAGCTACAGGGAAAAACTGTTTTTT.